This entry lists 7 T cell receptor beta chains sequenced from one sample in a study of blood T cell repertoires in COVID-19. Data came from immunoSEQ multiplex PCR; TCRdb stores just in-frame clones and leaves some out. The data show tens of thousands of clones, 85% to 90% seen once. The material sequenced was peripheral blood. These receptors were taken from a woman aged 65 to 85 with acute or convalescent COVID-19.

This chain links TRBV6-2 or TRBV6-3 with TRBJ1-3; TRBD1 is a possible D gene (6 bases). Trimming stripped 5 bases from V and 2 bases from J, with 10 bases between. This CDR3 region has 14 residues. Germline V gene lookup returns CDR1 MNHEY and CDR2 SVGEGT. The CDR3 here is CASSPGTTGNTIYF. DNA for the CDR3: TGTGCCAGCAGTCCCGGGACAACTGGAAACACCATATATTTT.

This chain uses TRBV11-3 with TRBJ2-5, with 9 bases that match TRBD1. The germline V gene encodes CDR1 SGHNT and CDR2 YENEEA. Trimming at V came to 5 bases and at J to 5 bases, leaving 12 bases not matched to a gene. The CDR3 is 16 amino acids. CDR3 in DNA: TGTGCCAGCAGCAGACTCCGGGGACAGGGAGTCGAGACCCAGTACTTC. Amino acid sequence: CASSRLRGQGVETQYF.

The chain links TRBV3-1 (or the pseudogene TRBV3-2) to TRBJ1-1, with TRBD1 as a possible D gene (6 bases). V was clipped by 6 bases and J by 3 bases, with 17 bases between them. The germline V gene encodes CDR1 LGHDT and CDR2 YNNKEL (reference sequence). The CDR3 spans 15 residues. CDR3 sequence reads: CASRRTGGADTEAFF. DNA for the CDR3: TGTGCCAGCAGAAGGACGGGGGGGGCGGACACTGAAGCTTTCTTT.

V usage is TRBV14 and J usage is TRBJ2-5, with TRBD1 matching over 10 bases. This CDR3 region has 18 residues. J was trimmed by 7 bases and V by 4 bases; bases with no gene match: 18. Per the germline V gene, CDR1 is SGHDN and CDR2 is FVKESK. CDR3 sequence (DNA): TGTGCCAGCAGCCCCGTCTTCGGGACAGGGGCTTTGAGCGGGACCCAGTACTTC. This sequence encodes CASSPVFGTGALSGTQYF. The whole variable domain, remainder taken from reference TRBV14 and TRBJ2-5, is EAGVTQFPSHSVIEKGQTVTLRCDPISGHDNLYWYRRVMGKEIKFLLHFVKESKQDESGMPNNRFLAERTGGTYSTLKVQPAELEDSGVYFCASSPVFGTGALSGTQYFGPGTRLLVL.

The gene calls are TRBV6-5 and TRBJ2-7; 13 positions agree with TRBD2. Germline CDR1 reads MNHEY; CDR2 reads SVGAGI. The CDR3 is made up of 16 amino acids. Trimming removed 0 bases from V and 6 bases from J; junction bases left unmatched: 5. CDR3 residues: CASSYSPGLAGREQYV. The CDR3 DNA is TGTGCCAGCAGTTACTCACCGGGACTAGCGGGACGCGAGCAGTACGTC.

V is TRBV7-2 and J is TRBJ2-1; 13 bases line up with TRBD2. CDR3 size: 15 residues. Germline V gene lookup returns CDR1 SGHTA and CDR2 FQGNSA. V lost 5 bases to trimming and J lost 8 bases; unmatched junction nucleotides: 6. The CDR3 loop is CASSRLAGGLDEQFF. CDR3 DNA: TGTGCCAGCAGCAGACTAGCGGGGGGTCTGGATGAGCAGTTCTTC.

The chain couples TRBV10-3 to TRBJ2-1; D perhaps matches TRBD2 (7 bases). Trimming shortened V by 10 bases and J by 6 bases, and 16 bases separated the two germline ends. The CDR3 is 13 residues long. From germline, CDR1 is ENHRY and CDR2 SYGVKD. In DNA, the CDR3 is TGTGCCACCAAGGGGGGGCCAAGCAATGAGCAGTTCTTC. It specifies CATKGGPSNEQFF.